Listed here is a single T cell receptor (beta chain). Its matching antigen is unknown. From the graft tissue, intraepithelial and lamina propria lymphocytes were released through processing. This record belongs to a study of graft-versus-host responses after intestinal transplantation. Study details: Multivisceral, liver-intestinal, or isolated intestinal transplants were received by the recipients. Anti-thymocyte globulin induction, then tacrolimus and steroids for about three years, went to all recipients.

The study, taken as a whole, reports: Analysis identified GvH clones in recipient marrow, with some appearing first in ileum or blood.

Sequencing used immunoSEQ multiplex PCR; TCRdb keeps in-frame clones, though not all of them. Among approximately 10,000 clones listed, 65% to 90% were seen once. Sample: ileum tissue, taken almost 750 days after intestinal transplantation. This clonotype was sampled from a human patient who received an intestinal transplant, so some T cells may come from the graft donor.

CDR3 in amino acids: CASSGDNEYEQYF. The CDR3 nucleotides read TGCGCCAGCAGTGGGGACAACGAATACGAGCAGTACTTC. The V gene is TRBV10-1, the J gene TRBJ2-7; the D gene is possibly TRBD1 (6 bases). CDR1 WNHNN and CDR2 SYGVQD come from the germline V gene (reference sequence). V was cut by 4 bases and J by 4 bases, with 11 bases left in between. The CDR3 is 13 residues long.